This TCR beta chain derives from a study of identical twins. TCRdb reprocessed the 5' RACE reads with MiXCR, giving one entry per CDR3 protein. The sample holds under 300,000 distinct CDR3 sequences, about an eighth seen once. With 3 bases clipped from V and 7 bases from J, the junction kept 17 bases outside the gene matches. The V gene's germline CDR1 is SGHAT and CDR2 FQNNGV. The CDR3 has 18 amino acids. Healthy Caucasians supplied all donations. These same records also appear under a second study, on yellow fever vaccine responses in identical twins.

The TCR sequence derives from a woman younger than 30 in good health. The sample taken for sequencing was memory (CD45RO+) T cells sorted from blood. The chain joins TRBV11-2 to TRBJ2-5; TRBD2 aligns across 10 bases. CDR3 protein: CASSFTSGDGGDRGTQYF. In DNA form, the CDR3 reads TGTGCCAGCAGCTTCACTAGCGGGGATGGTGGGGACAGAGGGACCCAGTACTTC.